These 10 T cell receptor beta chains originate from one sample sequenced in a study of T cell responses to AZD1222 COVID-19 vaccine. Data came from immunoSEQ multiplex PCR; TCRdb stores just in-frame clones and leaves some out. Of approximately 99,000 clones in the sample, 70% to 90% are singletons; the top ten hold around 3.2%. The sample in question was peripheral blood, obtained on day 0 of AZD1222 vaccination. The source is an adult in good health.

V and J are TRBV5-6 and TRBJ2-3, with 7 positions matching TRBD2. V trimming: 0 bases; J trimming: 5 bases; junction bases outside the gene matches: 6. This CDR3 has 15 amino acids. Germline CDR1 is SGHDT and CDR2 is YYEEEE. CDR3 sequence (DNA): TGTGCCAGCAGCTTGGGCGGGAGTAATGGAGATACGCAGTATTTT. This codes for CASSLGGSNGDTQYF.

The chain uses TRBV10-3 and TRBJ1-2, with a weak D call TRBD1 (5 bases). The V and J ends lost 10 bases and 8 bases respectively, with 20 bases between them. CDR3 size: 13 residues. Germline CDR1 reads ENHRY; CDR2 reads SYGVKD. The CDR3 protein is CATQMPGGVGYTF. CDR3 coding DNA: TGTGCCACCCAAATGCCGGGAGGGGTCGGCTACACCTTC.

The V call is TRBV9, the J call TRBJ1-5; D uncertain. V lost 1 base and J 0 bases, leaving 11 bases between the germline ends. This CDR3 region has 16 residues. Germline loops: CDR1 SGDLS, CDR2 YYNGEE. CDR3 coding DNA: TGTGCCAGCAGCGTATTGTTGGGCGATAGCAATCAGCCCCAGCATTTT. Translated, it gives CASSVLLGDSNQPQHF.

This chain uses TRBV6-5 with TRBJ1-1, with D perhaps TRBD1 (5 bases). CDR1 is MNHEY, CDR2 SVGAGI, per germline. V gave up 2 bases and J gave up 7 bases, with 14 bases separating them. CDR3 length: 14 amino acids. The CDR3 protein is CASSYPGTDGEAFF. CDR3 DNA sequence: TGTGCCAGCAGTTACCCGGGGACCGACGGTGAAGCTTTCTTT.

The J gene is TRBJ2-1, the V gene TRBV6-4, with TRBD2 matching over 9 bases. J lost 14 bases, V lost 5 bases, and 7 bases had no gene match. This CDR3 has 12 amino acids. Per germline, CDR1 MRHNA and CDR2 SNTAGT. CDR3 coding DNA: TGTGCCAGCAGTCCTGGCGGGAGGGTGAAGTTCTTC. It translates to CASSPGGRVKFF.

V gene TRBV7-2 combines with J gene TRBJ2-2, with 7 bases lining up with TRBD2. The junction had 15 bases not matched to a gene; V was cut back by 5 bases and J by 6 bases. This CDR3 is 17 amino acids long. Germline values: CDR1 SGHTA, CDR2 FQGNSA. In DNA form, the CDR3 reads TGTGCCAGCAGCGGACGCCGGGACTACAACCCCCCCGGGGAGCTGTTTTTT. The encoded protein is CASSGRRDYNPPGELFF.

The chain links TRBV5-4 to TRBJ2-1; TRBD1 matches 11 bases. The ends lost 4 bases at V and 4 bases at J; junction bases unmatched: 4. Germline CDR1 SGHNT, CDR2 YYREEE (reference sequence). The CDR3 is 15 amino acids. The CDR3 spells CASSLWDRGYNEQFF. Written as DNA, the CDR3 is TGTGCCAGCAGCCTGTGGGACAGGGGGTACAATGAGCAGTTCTTC.

The J gene is TRBJ2-1, the V gene TRBV11-2; D gene ambiguous. Germline CDR1 reads SGHAT; CDR2 reads FQNNGV. V was cut by 7 bases and J by 4 bases, with 14 bases left in between. The CDR3 spans 14 residues. The CDR3, as DNA: TGTGCCAGCAAAACCGGGTCAGTATACAATGAGCAGTTCTTC. Protein sequence: CASKTGSVYNEQFF.

The V call is TRBV5-5, the J call TRBJ1-1; no clear D. The V end was cut by 4 bases, the J end by 3 bases, with 13 bases between. The CDR3 is 14 residues long. Germline CDR1 and CDR2: SGHKS and YYEKEE (reference sequence). DNA for the CDR3: TGTGCCAGCAGCCTACGAGAAGGGTACACTGAAGCTTTCTTT. Amino acids: CASSLREGYTEAFF.

This chain uses TRBV3-1 (or the pseudogene TRBV3-2) with TRBJ1-2, with D perhaps TRBD1 (6 bases). There are 15 residues in the CDR3. Germline CDR1 and CDR2: LGHDT and YNNKEL (reference sequence). V shed 3 bases and J shed 3 bases, with 14 bases lying between them. The CDR3 reads CASSQGGQSYYGYTF. CDR3 in DNA: TGTGCCAGCAGCCAGGGTGGACAGAGCTACTATGGCTACACCTTC.